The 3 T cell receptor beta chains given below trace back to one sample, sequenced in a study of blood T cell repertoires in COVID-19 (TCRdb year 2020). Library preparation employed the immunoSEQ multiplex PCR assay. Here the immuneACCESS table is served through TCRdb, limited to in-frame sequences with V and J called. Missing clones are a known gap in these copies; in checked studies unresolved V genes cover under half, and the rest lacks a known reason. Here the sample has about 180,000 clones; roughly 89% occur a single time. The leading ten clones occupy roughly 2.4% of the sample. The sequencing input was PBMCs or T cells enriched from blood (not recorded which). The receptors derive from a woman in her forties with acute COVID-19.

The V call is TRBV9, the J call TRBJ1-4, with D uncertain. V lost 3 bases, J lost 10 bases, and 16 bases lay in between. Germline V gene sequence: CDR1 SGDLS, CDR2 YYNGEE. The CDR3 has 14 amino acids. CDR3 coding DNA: TGTGCCAGCAGCGCCGCGGGGAATGAGGGAAAACTGTTTTTT. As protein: CASSAAGNEGKLFF.

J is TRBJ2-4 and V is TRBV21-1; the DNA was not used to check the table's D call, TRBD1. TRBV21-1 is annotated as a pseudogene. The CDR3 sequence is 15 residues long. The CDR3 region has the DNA TGTGCCAGCAGCAAAGACAGGTTAGCCAAAAACATTCAGTACTTC. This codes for CASSKDRLAKNIQYF.

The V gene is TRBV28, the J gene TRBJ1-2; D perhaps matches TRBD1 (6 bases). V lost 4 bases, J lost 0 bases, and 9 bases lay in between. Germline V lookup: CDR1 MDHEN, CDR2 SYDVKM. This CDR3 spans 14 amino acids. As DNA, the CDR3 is TGTGCCAGCAGTTCGGACAGCTCTAACTATGGCTACACCTTC. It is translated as CASSSDSSNYGYTF.